This T cell receptor (beta chain) came from a study of T cells in Graves' hyperthyroidism and ophthalmopathy. This clonotype was counted between two and nine times. Since a much larger clone is just one base distant, this may be a read error. RNA transcripts yielded amplified TCR beta CDR3 regions. Primed by the HTBI set, a first-round RT-PCR was run on the TCR CDR3. TCRdb called the multiplex PCR reads again in MiXCR, with one record for every CDR3 protein. The sample consists of more than 150,000 distinct CDR3 sequences, about 17% of them appearing once. The germline gives CDR1 SNHLY, CDR2 FYNNEI. The CDR3 runs 13 residues. It was uncontrolled infection, other autoimmune disease, pregnancy or lactation that excluded patients.

The sequenced sample was blood. The V gene is TRBV2, the J gene TRBJ1-1, with D hard to call. The sequence was obtained from a woman in her forties or fifties with Graves' hyperthyroidism. The CDR3 DNA reads as TGTGCCGGCAGGAGGGCAGAGAACACTGAAGCTTTCTTT. Translation: CAGRRAENTEAFF.